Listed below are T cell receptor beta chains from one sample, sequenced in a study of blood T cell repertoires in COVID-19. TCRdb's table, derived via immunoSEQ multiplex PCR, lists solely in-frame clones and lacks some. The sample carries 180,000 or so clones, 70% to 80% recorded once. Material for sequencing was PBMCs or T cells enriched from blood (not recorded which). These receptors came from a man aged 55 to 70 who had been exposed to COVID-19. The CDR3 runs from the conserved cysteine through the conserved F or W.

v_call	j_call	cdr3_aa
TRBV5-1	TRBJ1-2	CASSLGAGDYGYTF
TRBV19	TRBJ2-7	CASSILGQWGNYEQYF
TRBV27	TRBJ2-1	CASSFLGEGREQFF
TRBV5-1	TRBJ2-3	CASSSGLAGGTPTDTQYF
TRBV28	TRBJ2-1	CASSVTSPNEQFF
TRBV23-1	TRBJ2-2	CASSQWGGIGELFF
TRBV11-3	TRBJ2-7	CASSSAPGLAGSAKIYEQYF
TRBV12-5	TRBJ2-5	CASGPGLTGTQYF
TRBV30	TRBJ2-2	CAWSEHTGELFF
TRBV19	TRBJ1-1	CASSTTQGAAEAFF
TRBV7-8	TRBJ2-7	CASSPTGGYYEQYF
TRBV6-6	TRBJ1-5	CASSYRGYNQPQHF
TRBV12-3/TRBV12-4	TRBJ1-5	CASSLHPGQRHF
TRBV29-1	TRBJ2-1	CSVEAMDRGRDRYNEQFF
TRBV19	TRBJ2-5	CASMLSGSSLETQYF
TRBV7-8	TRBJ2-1	CASSSGLAGTEQFF
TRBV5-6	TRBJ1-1	CASSLVGQDRNTEAFF
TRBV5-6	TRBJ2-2	CASSLFGLAANTGELFF
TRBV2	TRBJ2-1	CASSIDRGAYNEQFF
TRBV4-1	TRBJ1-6	CASSQEGTGIGSPLHF
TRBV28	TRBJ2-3	CASSFSRLAGGPGTDTQYF
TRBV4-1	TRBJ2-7	CASSGRPPYEQYF
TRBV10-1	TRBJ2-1	CASKGGHYNEQFF
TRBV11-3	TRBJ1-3	CASSPLSGNTIYF
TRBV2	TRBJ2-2	CASSIAGSNTGELFF
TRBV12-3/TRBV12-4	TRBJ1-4	CASSLNAGRLFF
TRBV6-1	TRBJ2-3	CASSEPGRASTDTQYF
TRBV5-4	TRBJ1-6	CASSVGVAYNSPLHF
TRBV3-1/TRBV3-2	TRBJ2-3	CASSPDRPRTDTQYF
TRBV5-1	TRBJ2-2	CASSSTTTSGRTGELFF
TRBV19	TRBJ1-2	CASSIELWRETGYTF
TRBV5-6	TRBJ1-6	CASSYRDRDNSPLHF